Shown below are 21 T cell receptor beta chains from a single sample sequenced in a study of blood T cell repertoires in COVID-19. Generated by immunoSEQ multiplex PCR, the TCRdb table keeps only in-frame clones and is missing some. The data show some 140,000 clones, 70% to 90% seen once. Input material: peripheral blood. The receptor source for this set is a man aged 55-75 years with COVID-19, enrolled during active disease.

The V gene is TRBV28, the J gene TRBJ1-2; D not certain. The germline V gene encodes CDR1 MDHEN and CDR2 SYDVKM. The V end lost 4 bases, the J end lost 5 bases, and 20 bases lay between the germline ends. The CDR3 is 16 amino acids. The CDR3 spells CASSYPARSERYGYTF. The DNA of the CDR3 is TGTGCCAGCAGTTATCCAGCCAGATCGGAGCGGTATGGCTACACCTTC.

The V gene is TRBV5-1, the J gene TRBJ2-5, with TRBD1 identical over 9 bases. Germline CDR1 SGHRS, CDR2 YFSETQ. V lost 3 bases and J lost 2; bases outside the gene matches: 5. The CDR3 totals 15 residues. The CDR3 protein is CASSYGQGRQETQYF. The DNA of the CDR3 is TGCGCCAGCAGCTATGGACAGGGGAGACAAGAGACCCAGTACTTC.

In this sample, this clone turned up a few times. This rearrangement joins TRBV24-1 to TRBJ1-5; D is uncertain. Germline CDR1 is KGHDR and CDR2 is SFDVKD. This CDR3 is built from 13 residues. V lost 3 bases and J 11 bases, leaving 13 bases between the germline ends. This chain's CDR3 is CATSDPLYSTQHF. The CDR3, as DNA: TGTGCCACCAGTGATCCCCTATACAGTACCCAGCATTTT.

The V gene is TRBV27, the J gene TRBJ1-1, with 10 bases matching TRBD1. This CDR3 is built from 14 residues. CDR1 is MNHEY and CDR2 is SMNVEV in the germline V gene (reference sequence). With 3 bases clipped from V and 4 bases from J, the junction kept 2 bases outside the gene matches. CDR3 residues: CASSFRDRGTEAFF. CDR3 nucleotide sequence: TGTGCCAGCAGTTTCCGGGACAGGGGCACTGAAGCTTTCTTT.

This clone has only a few counts. V and J are TRBV4-3 and TRBJ2-7; 10 positions agree with TRBD1. V dropped 4 bases and J dropped 4; count of bases not matched to a gene: 1. The CDR3 extends over 13 amino acids. Looked up from germline, CDR1 is LGHNA and CDR2 is YSLEER. This chain's CDR3 is CASSRDRGYEQYF. Written as DNA, the CDR3 is TGCGCCAGCAGCCGGGACAGGGGTTACGAGCAGTACTTC.

The V gene is TRBV9, the J gene TRBJ2-1; D is perhaps TRBD2 (6 bases). This CDR3 contains 13 residues. Germline assignment: CDR1 SGDLS and CDR2 YYNGEE. V lost 4 bases and J 9 bases, leaving 14 bases between the germline ends. CDR3 residues: CASSLGTAGEQFF. The DNA for the CDR3 is TGTGCCAGCAGCCTCGGGACTGCAGGTGAGCAGTTCTTC.

V is TRBV4-1 and J is TRBJ1-1; possible D gene TRBD1, 5 bases. There are 16 residues in the CDR3. CDR1 and CDR2 (germline): MGHRA, YSYEKL. The V gene lost 1 base and the J gene lost 1 base, with 13 bases spanning the gap. The CDR3 region has the DNA TGCGCCAGCAGCCAAGGGCAGGGTGTAACGAACACTGAAGCTTTCTTT. Its translation is CASSQGQGVTNTEAFF.

CDR3: CASSPGTAFSYEQYF. CDR3 nucleotide sequence: TGTGCCAGCAGCCCCGGGACAGCGTTCTCCTACGAGCAGTACTTC. The chain is built from TRBV9 and TRBJ2-7; TRBD1 matches 7 bases. V was clipped by 4 bases and J by 0 bases; unmatched bases: 7. In germline, CDR1 is SGDLS, CDR2 YYNGEE. CDR3 length equals 15 residues. The full variable domain, its missing parts supplied by reference TRBV9 and TRBJ2-7, is DSGVTQTPKHLITATGQRVTLRCSPRSGDLSVYWYQQSLDQGLQFLIQYYNGEERAKGNILERFSAQQFPDLHSELNLSSLELGDSALYFCASSPGTAFSYEQYFGPGTRLTVT.

The chain employs TRBV5-1 and TRBJ2-3; 9 bases fit TRBD2. The ends lost 0 bases at V and 2 bases at J; junction bases unmatched: 4. The CDR3 covers 16 residues. In germline, CDR1 is SGHRS, CDR2 YFSETQ. CDR3 nucleotide sequence: TGCGCCAGCAGCTTGGGGGCGGGAGGGCCCACAGATACGCAGTATTTT. Amino acids: CASSLGAGGPTDTQYF.

The chain carries TRBV9 and TRBJ2-2, with D perhaps matching TRBD2 (6 bases). Germline V gene sequence: CDR1 SGDLS, CDR2 YYNGEE. Trimming pared 0 bases from V and 2 bases from J, leaving 14 bases between. This CDR3 contains 17 residues. CDR3 nucleotide sequence: TGTGCCAGCAGCGTAGGCCAGCGGGCTGAAAACACCGGGGAGCTGTTTTTT. Translation: CASSVGQRAENTGELFF.

As to this clone: Other nucleotide sequences from this sample produce the same CDR3. The rearrangement joins TRBV6-5 to TRBJ2-7; D perhaps matches TRBD2 (5 bases). This CDR3 contains 14 residues. CDR1 MNHEY and CDR2 SVGAGI come from the germline V gene. Between the trimmed V and J ends, which lost 6 bases and 0 bases, there was a span of 12 bases. The CDR3 DNA reads as TGTGCCAGCAGGCGGACGGGAAGCTCCTACGAGCAGTACTTC. Translation gives CASRRTGSSYEQYF.

The chain joins TRBV5-4 to TRBJ2-2; 10 bases match TRBD1. The V gene end was trimmed by 3 bases and the J gene end by 7 bases; junction bases not matched to a gene: 3. The CDR3 runs to 14 residues. In germline, CDR1 is SGHNT, CDR2 YYREEE (reference sequence). CDR3 sequence: CASSYGTGDGELFF. The DNA for the CDR3 is TGTGCCAGCAGCTACGGGACAGGGGACGGGGAGCTGTTTTTT.

This chain joins TRBV5-1 and TRBJ1-3; a weak D match, TRBD1 (6 bases). Trimming pared 1 base from V and 0 bases from J, leaving 8 bases between. Per germline, CDR1 SGHRS and CDR2 YFSETQ. This CDR3 has 15 amino acids. The CDR3 region is CASSLWTASGNTIYF. CDR3 bases: TGCGCCAGCAGCTTGTGGACAGCCTCTGGAAACACCATATATTTT.

The gene calls are TRBV6-5 and TRBJ2-2; 7 bases map to TRBD2. Germline CDR1 is MNHEY and CDR2 is SVGAGI. The CDR3 consists of 15 residues. Unmatched junction bases numbered 2, after V lost 4 bases and J lost 0 bases. CDR3 DNA: TGTGCCAGCAGTTCAACTAGCGCGAACACCGGGGAGCTGTTTTTT. Its translation is CASSSTSANTGELFF.

V and J are TRBV29-1 and TRBJ1-2; 10 positions agree with TRBD1. J gave up 6 bases and V 7 bases, and 11 bases lay outside the gene matches. CDR1 SQVTM and CDR2 ANQGSEA come from the germline V gene. The CDR3 is made up of 14 amino acids. CDR3 DNA: TGCAGCGCTCGACAGGGGGCGCTACGAGATGGCTACACCTTC. Translating gives CSARQGALRDGYTF. Supplemented by reference TRBV29-1 and TRBJ1-2, the full variable domain reads SAVISQKPSRDICQRGTSLTIQCQVDSQVTMMFWYRQQPGQSLTLIATANQGSEATYESGFVIDKFPISRPNLTFSTLTVSNMSPEDSSIYLCSARQGALRDGYTFGSGTRLTVV.

The gene calls are TRBV3-1 (or the pseudogene TRBV3-2) and TRBJ1-3; TRBD1 is a possible D gene (5 bases). V was clipped by 2 bases and J by 0 bases, with 8 bases between them. CDR1 is LGHDT and CDR2 is YNNKEL in the germline V gene (reference sequence). The CDR3 length is 15 residues. The CDR3 bases are TGTGCCAGCAGCCAATCCAGGGTCTCTGGAAACACCATATATTTT. Translated, it gives CASSQSRVSGNTIYF.

This clone was seen just once. The rearrangement joins TRBV5-5 to TRBJ2-1; 13 nucleotides line up with TRBD2. Germline CDR1 and CDR2: SGHKS and YYEKEE (reference sequence). The junction had 1 base not matched to a gene; V was cut back by 2 bases and J by 2 bases. The CDR3 has 16 residues. CDR3 residues: CASSFTSGGAYNEQFF. In nucleotides, the CDR3 is TGTGCCAGCAGCTTTACTAGCGGGGGGGCCTACAATGAGCAGTTCTTC.

The chain has TRBV27 and TRBJ2-7, with a weak D call TRBD2 (6 bases). This CDR3 comprises 15 residues. Germline CDR1 MNHEY, CDR2 SMNVEV (reference sequence). The ends were cut back, 5 bases at V and 4 bases at J, with 18 bases in the middle. CDR3 sequence (DNA): TGTGCCAGCAGTACGTCCGGGACTCAACGGTACGAGCAGTACTTC. This codes for CASSTSGTQRYEQYF.

Regarding this clone: The sample has other DNA sequences that encode this CDR3 too. This sequence joins TRBV7-2 and TRBJ2-1, with TRBD1 matching 10 bases. CDR3 length equals 14 residues. J lost 7 bases, V lost 1 base, and 1 base had no gene match. Germline CDR1 reads SGHTA; CDR2 reads FQGNSA. CDR3 coding DNA: TGTGCCAGCAGCTTAGGGACAGGGGGGAATGAGCAGTTCTTC. It specifies CASSLGTGGNEQFF. The full variable domain, with the rest looked up from reference TRBV7-2 and TRBJ2-1, is GAGVSQSPSNKVTEKGKDVELRCDPISGHTALYWYRQSLGQGLEFLIYFQGNSAPDKSGLPSDRFSAERTGGSVSTLTIQRTQQEDSAVYLCASSLGTGGNEQFFGPGTRLTVL.

The V call is TRBV14, the J call TRBJ2-7; D may be TRBD1 (6 bases). CDR1 and CDR2 from the germline V gene are SGHDN and FVKESK. The CDR3 runs to 12 residues. V was cut by 4 bases and J by 6 bases, with 10 bases left in between. In DNA form, the CDR3 reads TGTGCCAGCAGCCTAAACAGGGTCGAGCAGTACTTC. Translation gives CASSLNRVEQYF.

V and J are TRBV28 and TRBJ1-5; no reliable D call. V was cut by 8 bases and J by 5 bases, with 10 bases left in between. CDR1 is MDHEN and CDR2 is SYDVKM in the germline V gene. This CDR3 is built from 12 residues. This CDR3 reads CASLEADQPQHF. DNA of the CDR3: TGTGCCAGCCTTGAGGCGGATCAGCCCCAGCATTTT. The complete variable domain, with remaining parts taken from reference TRBV28 and TRBJ1-5, reads DVKVTQSSRYLVKRTGEKVFLECVQDMDHENMFWYRQDPGLGLRLIYFSYDVKMKEKGDIPEGYSVSREKKERFSLILESASTNQTSMYLCASLEADQPQHFGDGTRLSIL.